This entry lists 28 T cell receptor beta chains sequenced from one sample in a study of blood T cell repertoires in COVID-19 (dated by TCRdb to 2018 to 2020). The protocol used for the library was the immunoSEQ multiplex PCR assay. Imported from immuneACCESS, the table was reduced by TCRdb to in-frame sequences with V and J called. These copies leave out some clones; in studies compared against another copy, an unresolved V gene accounts for under half, and the cause of the remainder is not known. This sample comprises roughly 100,000 clones, roughly 87% of them detected only once. The ten largest clonotypes hold approximately 6.2% of the sample. Source material: peripheral blood. Every receptor here comes from a human donor in a cohort sampled during active COVID-19.

The chain employs TRBV7-9 and TRBJ2-1, with 16 bases fitting TRBD2. The V gene end was trimmed by 5 bases and the J gene end by 9 bases; junction bases not matched to a gene: 10. The CDR3 is 17 amino acids. CDR1 SEHNR and CDR2 FQNEAQ come from the germline V gene (reference sequence). In DNA, the CDR3 is TGTGCCAGCAGCCTGGGACTAGCGGGGGGGCCATCCCCTGAGCAGTTCTTC. Encoded protein: CASSLGLAGGPSPEQFF.

V gene TRBV20-1 combines with J gene TRBJ2-7; no reliable D call. Germline CDR1 reads DFQATT; CDR2 reads SNEGSKA (reference sequence). Trimming took 1 base from V and 10 from J, leaving 11 bases between them. The length of the CDR3 is 11 residues. CDR3 loop: CSARGEPRQYF. CDR3 DNA: TGCAGTGCTAGAGGCGAACCACGTCAGTACTTC.

This chain links TRBV3-1 (or the pseudogene TRBV3-2) with TRBJ2-1; D not certain. CDR1 is LGHDT, CDR2 YNNKEL, per germline (reference sequence). CDR3 length equals 13 residues. V was shortened by 3 bases and J by 5 bases, with 8 bases between the two germline ends. CDR3 nucleotide sequence: TGTGCCAGCAGCCAGGCAGCGCACAATGAGCAGTTCTTC. It codes for CASSQAAHNEQFF.

This clone was found once. The chain is built from TRBV18 and TRBJ1-5; D gene uncertain. Trimming pared 3 bases from V and 3 bases from J, leaving 12 bases between. The CDR3 runs 15 residues. Germline loops: CDR1 KGHSH, CDR2 LQKENI. The CDR3 coding sequence is TGTGCCAGCTCACCTCGAGGAGGTAACAATCAGCCCCAGCATTTT. Protein product: CASSPRGGNNQPQHF.

The chain combines TRBV5-4 with TRBJ2-5; 8 bases align to TRBD2. CDR1 SGHNT and CDR2 YYREEE come from the germline V gene (reference sequence). Germline trimming cut 7 bases from V and 4 bases from J; bases unmatched to any gene: 9. The CDR3 is 14 amino acids. CDR3 amino acids: CASRLGLAGETQYF. The CDR3 DNA follows: TGTGCCAGCCGGCTGGGTCTAGCGGGAGAGACCCAGTACTTC.

The CDR3 DNA sequence: TGTGCCAGCAGCCAAGAGCGGCTAACGACCGGGGAGCTGTTTTTT. Translated: CASSQERLTTGELFF. The gene calls are TRBV3-1 (or the pseudogene TRBV3-2) and TRBJ2-2; D remains ambiguous. The CDR3 is 15 residues long. With 0 bases removed from V and 5 bases from J, the gap between germline ends came to 10 bases. Germline V gene lookup returns CDR1 LGHDT and CDR2 YNNKEL (reference sequence).

This chain links TRBV6-4 with TRBJ1-6, with 7 bases fitting TRBD1. This CDR3 has 13 residues. V shed 6 bases and J 6 bases; nucleotides not matched to a gene: 2. Germline V gene sequence: CDR1 MRHNA, CDR2 SNTAGT. The CDR3 protein is CASRQGVNSPLHF. The CDR3 DNA follows: TGTGCCAGCAGGCAGGGGGTTAATTCACCCCTCCACTTT.

In its sample, this clone was seen a few times. The chain uses TRBV28 and TRBJ2-7; no clear D. This CDR3 is 13 amino acids long. Between the trimmed V and J ends, which lost 3 bases and 1 base, there was a span of 7 bases. Germline CDR1 and CDR2: MDHEN and SYDVKM. In DNA form, the CDR3 reads TGTGCCAGCAGTTTTCCCAGTTCCTACGAGCAGTACTTC. This encodes CASSFPSSYEQYF.

The rearrangement links TRBV5-5 to TRBJ2-2; TRBD1 might be the D (5 bases). Per germline, CDR1 SGHKS and CDR2 YYEKEE (reference sequence). V was cut by 0 bases and J by 7 bases, with 10 bases left in between. The CDR3 spans 14 residues. The chain's CDR3 is CASSLVVQGGELFF. DNA for the CDR3: TGTGCCAGCAGCTTGGTCGTCCAGGGCGGGGAGCTGTTTTTT.

This clone was seen a single time. The chain uses TRBV7-8 and TRBJ2-1, with 13 bases matching TRBD2. The CDR3 has 15 residues. Germline-derived CDR1 and CDR2 are SGHVS and FQNEAQ. The V segment lost 6 bases and the J segment 12 bases; nucleotides outside the gene matches: 11. The CDR3 nucleotides are TGTGCCAGCAGTGCCGGGACTAGCGGGAACATCGGGCAGTTCTTC. Translated: CASSAGTSGNIGQFF.

The chain is built from TRBV19 and TRBJ1-4; D is possibly TRBD1 (6 bases). V was cut by 4 bases and J by 5 bases, with 11 bases left in between. CDR3 length: 14 residues. The germline V gene encodes CDR1 LNHDA and CDR2 SQIVND (reference sequence). As DNA, the CDR3 is TGTGCCAGTAGTAAAAGGACAGTCAATGAAAAACTGTTTTTT. Translated, it gives CASSKRTVNEKLFF.

This chain links TRBV19 with TRBJ2-2, with 8 bases that match TRBD2. This CDR3 contains 16 residues. The trim removed 3 bases at V and 6 bases at J, leaving 9 bases unmatched. Per germline, CDR1 LNHDA and CDR2 SQIVND (reference sequence). DNA of the CDR3: TGTGCCAGTAGTATCCTGAGCGGGAGTACGCCCGGGGAGCTGTTTTTT. Protein sequence: CASSILSGSTPGELFF.

The chain is built from TRBV5-5 and TRBJ2-2; TRBD1 might be the D (6 bases). CDR1 is SGHKS and CDR2 is YYEKEE in the germline V gene (reference sequence). CDR3 length: 19 amino acids. V was cut by 0 bases and J by 4 bases, with 22 bases left in between. The CDR3 region is CASSLGGKIQGIRTGELFF. The CDR3 nucleotides read TGTGCCAGCAGCTTGGGGGGGAAAATACAGGGTATTCGCACCGGGGAGCTGTTTTTT.

This chain uses TRBV7-9 with TRBJ2-5; weak D call: TRBD2 (5 bases). The ends were cut back, 5 bases at V and 7 bases at J, with 17 bases in the middle. The CDR3 spans 14 residues. CDR1 and CDR2 (germline): SEHNR, FQNEAQ (reference sequence). As DNA, the CDR3 is TGTGCCAGCAGCCTCGTGAGGGCGCGCGGGACCCAGTACTTC. This translates into CASSLVRARGTQYF.

The gene calls are TRBV29-1 and TRBJ2-1; D is ambiguous. Per germline, CDR1 SQVTM and CDR2 ANQGSEA. Trimming took 6 bases from V and 9 from J, leaving 9 bases between them. The CDR3 is made up of 10 amino acids. CDR3: CSVPSGEQFF. The CDR3, as DNA: TGCAGCGTCCCCTCGGGTGAGCAGTTCTTC.

Comments on this clone: The junction shows a germline mismatch at one end, possibly a read error. The chain links TRBV6-5 to TRBJ1-5; tentative D call: TRBD1 (6 bases). The CDR3 is 13 residues long. Germline V lookup: CDR1 MNHEY, CDR2 SVGAGI. The CDR3 region is CASSGGRKQPQHF. Here the CDR3 DNA reads TGTGCCAGCAGCGGGGGGCGCAAACAGCCCCAGCATTTT.

Here the CDR3 reads CASRRQGISETKGNTIYF. The CDR3 nucleotides read TGTGCCAGCAGGAGACAGGGCATATCGGAAACGAAAGGAAACACCATATATTTT. V is TRBV2 and J is TRBJ1-3; 7 bases agree with TRBD1. Trimming removed 6 bases from V and 4 bases from J; junction bases left unmatched: 18. Germline values: CDR1 SNHLY, CDR2 FYNNEI. The CDR3 is 18 amino acids.

This chain links TRBV2 with TRBJ1-2; possible D gene TRBD1, 5 bases. The CDR3 contains 13 residues. Looked up from germline, CDR1 is SNHLY and CDR2 is FYNNEI. V lost 6 bases and J 4 bases, leaving 12 bases between the germline ends. The CDR3 coding sequence is TGTGCCAGCAGCCCGGGGGTGCGCTATGGCTACACCTTC. Protein: CASSPGVRYGYTF.

V and J are TRBV11-2 and TRBJ2-2; TRBD2 matches 8 bases. The CDR3 loop spans 15 amino acids. Germline values: CDR1 SGHAT, CDR2 FQNNGV. V was clipped by 4 bases and J by 6 bases; unmatched bases: 7. The CDR3 nucleotides read TGTGCCAGCAGCTCTGTGCGGGGGGCTTCCGGGGAGCTGTTTTTT. It codes for CASSSVRGASGELFF. Using reference TRBV11-2 and TRBJ2-2 for the parts outside the CDR3, the full variable domain is EAGVAQSPRYKIIEKRQSVAFWCNPISGHATLYWYQQILGQGPKLLIQFQNNGVVDDSQLPKDRFSAERLKGVDSTLKIQPAKLEDSAVYLCASSSVRGASGELFFGEGSRLTVL.

The V call is TRBV12-3 or TRBV12-4, the J call TRBJ2-3, with 7 bases lining up with TRBD2. Trimming cost V 8 bases and J 4 bases; bases outside gene matches: 6. CDR3 size: 13 residues. The CDR3 is CASGWAGADTQYF. The CDR3 DNA reads as TGTGCCAGCGGCTGGGCGGGAGCAGATACGCAGTATTTT.

This chain joins TRBV12-5 and TRBJ1-5, with TRBD1 as a possible D gene (6 bases). CDR3 size: 13 residues. CDR1 is LGHNT, CDR2 FRNRAP, per germline. V was trimmed by 7 bases and J by 6 bases, leaving 13 bases between them. This CDR3 reads CASAKDSLQPQHF. The CDR3 region has the DNA TGTGCTAGTGCCAAGGACAGCCTTCAGCCCCAGCATTTT. Based on the CDR3 plus reference TRBV12-5 and TRBJ1-5, the full variable domain is DARVTQTPRHKVTEMGQEVTMRCQPILGHNTVFWYRQTMMQGLELLAYFRNRAPLDDSGMPKDRFSAEMPDATLATLKIQPSEPRDSAVYFCASAKDSLQPQHFGDGTRLSIL.

The chain is built from TRBV9 and TRBJ2-1; D might be TRBD2 (6 bases). Germline-derived CDR1 and CDR2 are SGDLS and YYNGEE. The CDR3 is 14 residues long. Between the trimmed V and J ends, which lost 4 bases and 2 bases, there was a span of 10 bases. This CDR3 reads CASSPRTTYNEQFF. CDR3 bases: TGTGCCAGCAGCCCAAGGACTACCTACAATGAGCAGTTCTTC.

This chain connects TRBV6-1 to TRBJ1-5, with 7 bases matching TRBD1. J was trimmed by 8 bases and V by 0 bases; bases with no gene match: 7. Per germline, CDR1 MNHNS and CDR2 SASEGT. The CDR3 spans 15 residues. The chain's CDR3 is CASSEARGSVEPQHF. The CDR3 DNA reads TGTGCCAGCAGTGAAGCCAGGGGGTCGGTGGAGCCCCAGCATTTT.

The chain has TRBV6-5 and TRBJ2-7; 9 positions match TRBD2. V dropped 6 bases and J dropped 5; count of bases not matched to a gene: 11. CDR1 is MNHEY, CDR2 SVGAGI, per germline. This CDR3 spans 15 amino acids. The CDR3 here is CASSPGTSIIHEQYF. In DNA, the CDR3 is TGTGCCAGCAGCCCCGGGACTAGCATTATCCACGAGCAGTACTTC.

The chain couples TRBV28 to TRBJ1-4; TRBD1 aligns across 9 bases. The germline V gene has CDR1 MDHEN and CDR2 SYDVKM. This CDR3 has 15 amino acids. V lost 3 bases, J lost 10 bases, and 9 bases stayed unmatched. The CDR3 protein is CASSLSGQGMGKLFF. CDR3 DNA: TGTGCCAGCAGTTTGTCCGGACAGGGGATGGGAAAACTGTTTTTT.

The rearrangement uses TRBV29-1 and TRBJ1-1; TRBD1 matches 7 bases. CDR3 length: 13 amino acids. The germline CDR1 and CDR2 sequences are SQVTM and ANQGSEA. Germline trimming cut 6 bases from V and 5 bases from J; bases unmatched to any gene: 9. This chain's CDR3 is CSVQTGVRTEAFF. CDR3 DNA sequence: TGCAGCGTACAAACAGGGGTTAGGACTGAAGCTTTCTTT.

The chain is built from TRBV24-1 and TRBJ2-7, with D maybe TRBD1 (5 bases). This CDR3 region has 13 residues. The V and J ends lost 1 base and 7 bases respectively, with 10 bases between them. Per the germline V gene, CDR1 is KGHDR and CDR2 is SFDVKD. CDR3 sequence (DNA): TGTGCCACCAGTGATTTAGGGGTCGGGGAGCAGTACTTC. This codes for CATSDLGVGEQYF.

The chain recombines TRBV27 with TRBJ2-2; TRBD2 is a possible D gene (6 bases). From germline, CDR1 is MNHEY and CDR2 SMNVEV (reference sequence). This CDR3 is 19 amino acids long. The V and J ends lost 5 bases and 5 bases respectively, with 27 bases between them. CDR3 DNA sequence: TGTGCCAGCAGTCCATTCCTGCGGGACCTCCACCGTGAAACCGGGGAGCTGTTTTTT. Protein: CASSPFLRDLHRETGELFF.